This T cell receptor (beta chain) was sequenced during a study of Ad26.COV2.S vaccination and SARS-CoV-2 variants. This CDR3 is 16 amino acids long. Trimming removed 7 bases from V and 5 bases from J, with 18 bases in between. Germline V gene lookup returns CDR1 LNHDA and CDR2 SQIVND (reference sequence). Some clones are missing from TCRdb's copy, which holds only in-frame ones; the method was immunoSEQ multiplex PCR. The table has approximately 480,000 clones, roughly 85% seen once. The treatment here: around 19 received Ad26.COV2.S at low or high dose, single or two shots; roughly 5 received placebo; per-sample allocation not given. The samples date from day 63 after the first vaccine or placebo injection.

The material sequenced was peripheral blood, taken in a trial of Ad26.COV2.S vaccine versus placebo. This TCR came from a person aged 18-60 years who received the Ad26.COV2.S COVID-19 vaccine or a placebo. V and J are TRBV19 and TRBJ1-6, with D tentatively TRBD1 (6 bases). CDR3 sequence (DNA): TGTGCCAGTATGGGAGTAGGCGGACAGAATAATTCACCCCTCCACTTT. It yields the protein CASMGVGGQNNSPLHF.